This TCR beta chain was obtained from a study of cytomegalovirus exposure and HLA in healthy donors. Unmatched junction bases numbered 5, after V lost 5 bases and J lost 9 bases. Germline lookup yields CDR1 SGHVS and CDR2 FNYEAQ. The CDR3 totals 15 residues. The PCR had 60 Vbeta and 13 Jbeta primers. TCRdb keeps only in-frame clones here, not all; method: immunoSEQ multiplex PCR. The sample lists some 140,000 clones, around 82% occurring once. This sequence originates from a man over 45 in good health and CMV-seronegative. V is TRBV7-6 and J is TRBJ2-1, with 15 bases identical to TRBD2. The sample consisted of PBMCs. The CDR3 nucleotides read TGTGCCAGCAGCACGGGACTAGCGGGGGGAATTGAGCAGTTCTTC. It translates to CASSTGLAGGIEQFF.